These 28 T cell receptor beta chains came from one sample sequenced in a study of early T cells in non-severe SARS-CoV-2 infection. TCRdb reprocessed the 5' RACE reads via MiXCR and lists one record per CDR3 protein. The table shows more than 80,000 distinct CDR3 sequences, with approximately 15% occurring only once. The sample comprised whole blood. Every receptor here comes from an adult who was a healthcare worker with PCR-confirmed SARS-CoV-2 infection or an uninfected control (not recorded which).

This clonotype was picked up a small number of times. V gene TRBV7-2 combines with J gene TRBJ2-1, with TRBD2 matching 12 bases. The germline CDR1 and CDR2 sequences are SGHTA and FQGNSA. This CDR3 comprises 19 residues. The junction had 11 bases not matched to a gene; V was cut back by 5 bases and J by 0 bases. CDR3 sequence reads: CASSGGLAGFLVSYNEQFF. In DNA form, the CDR3 reads TGTGCCAGCAGCGGGGGACTAGCGGGCTTCCTTGTCTCCTACAATGAGCAGTTCTTC.

In nucleotides, the CDR3 is TGTGCCAGCAGCTGGACTAGCGGGAGCCCAGATACGCAGTATTTT. It specifies CASSWTSGSPDTQYF. The rearrangement uses TRBV7-3 and TRBJ2-3; 13 bases agree with TRBD2. This CDR3 is 15 amino acids long. Germline loops: CDR1 SGHTA, CDR2 FQGTGA. The J segment lost 4 bases and the V segment lost 4 bases, leaving 2 bases of the junction unmatched.

In its sample, this clonotype was seen many times. The chain couples TRBV5-1 to TRBJ1-2, with 8 bases lining up with TRBD1. Germline lookup yields CDR1 SGHRS and CDR2 YFSETQ. The V gene end was trimmed by 3 bases and the J gene end by 8 bases; junction bases not matched to a gene: 6. The CDR3 is 13 amino acids. CDR3 sequence reads: CASSSLGTGGYTF. DNA for the CDR3: TGCGCCAGCAGCTCACTAGGGACAGGAGGCTACACCTTC.

Ten or more counts support this clonotype. V and J are TRBV30 and TRBJ1-1; D call uncertain. The CDR3 contains 13 residues. Per germline, CDR1 GTSNPN and CDR2 SVGIG (reference sequence). Trimming shortened V by 2 bases and J by 1 base, and 8 bases separated the two germline ends. This chain's CDR3 is CAWSYRSNTEAFF. DNA of the CDR3: TGTGCCTGGAGTTACCGCTCGAACACTGAAGCTTTCTTT.

This clonotype has more than one count but fewer than ten. The chain has TRBV5-1 and TRBJ1-5; the match to TRBD1 covers 9 bases. Germline V CDR1 and CDR2: SGHRS, YFSETQ. The V segment lost 4 bases and the J segment 4 bases; nucleotides outside the gene matches: 9. This CDR3 has 16 residues. The CDR3 DNA sequence: TGCGCCAGCAGCCCACCGGACAGGGGTGGTAATCAGCCCCAGCATTTT. It specifies CASSPPDRGGNQPQHF. Together with reference TRBV5-1 and TRBJ1-5, the CDR3 gives the full variable domain: KAGVTQTPRYLIKTRGQQVTLSCSPISGHRSVSWYQQTPGQGLQFLFEYFSETQRNKGNFPGRFSGRQFSNSRSEMNVSTLELGDSALYLCASSPPDRGGNQPQHFGDGTRLSIL.

This clonotype was detected only a few times. The chain carries TRBV19 and TRBJ2-3; 7 bases map to TRBD2. Germline V gene sequence: CDR1 LNHDA, CDR2 SQIVND (reference sequence). This CDR3 region has 15 residues. V gave up 4 bases and J gave up 5 bases; unmatched junction bases: 9. CDR3: CASSRLWGGEDTQYF. In DNA, the CDR3 is TGTGCCAGTAGTAGGTTGTGGGGGGGTGAAGATACGCAGTATTTT.

J is TRBJ1-4 and V is TRBV19; D remains unclear. V shed 11 bases and J shed 8 bases, with 18 bases lying between them. The CDR3 has 13 residues. CDR1 LNHDA and CDR2 SQIVND come from the germline V gene (reference sequence). CDR3 nucleotides: TGTGCCGCTCGTACAAGGGTCGGAGAAAAACTGTTTTTT. Residues: CAARTRVGEKLFF.

This clonotype was detected a few times. This chain joins TRBV12-3 or TRBV12-4 and TRBJ1-2; no clear D. There are 13 residues in the CDR3. Trimming stripped 6 bases from V and 4 bases from J, with 12 bases between. CDR3 in amino acids: CASRTGLVYGYTF. CDR3 nucleotide sequence: TGTGCCAGCAGAACGGGGTTAGTCTATGGCTACACCTTC.

This clonotype showed up just a few times. The chain has TRBV29-1 and TRBJ2-7; D is perhaps TRBD2 (5 bases). This CDR3 is built from 15 residues. V lost 5 bases and J 2 bases, leaving 19 bases between the germline ends. In germline, CDR1 is SQVTM, CDR2 ANQGSEA. The CDR3 loop reads CSVPRLLSATYEQYF. The CDR3 bases are TGCAGCGTTCCCCGACTACTTTCGGCCACCTACGAGCAGTACTTC.

The sample holds one count of this clonotype. The chain joins TRBV7-8 to TRBJ1-5; D is perhaps TRBD1 (5 bases). The length of the CDR3 is 13 residues. Per the germline V gene, CDR1 is SGHVS and CDR2 is FQNEAQ. The germline V and J ends were trimmed by 4 bases and 4 bases, with 8 bases remaining between them. CDR3: CASSWGGNQPQHF. CDR3 sequence (DNA): TGTGCCAGCAGCTGGGGGGGGAATCAGCCCCAGCATTTT.

The chain is built from TRBV5-1 and TRBJ2-1; maybe TRBD2 (5 bases). CDR1 is SGHRS, CDR2 YFSETQ, per germline. The CDR3 loop spans 12 amino acids. V was cut by 2 bases and J by 9 bases, with 9 bases left in between. The CDR3 bases are TGCGCCAGCAGCTTTGCCAGCGGTGAGCAGTTCTTC. The encoded protein is CASSFASGEQFF.

The chain combines TRBV2 with TRBJ1-1; perhaps TRBD1 as D (6 bases). Per germline, CDR1 SNHLY and CDR2 FYNNEI. The ends were cut back, 10 bases at V and 5 bases at J, with 17 bases in the middle. The CDR3 spans 13 residues. The CDR3 loop is CANLGQSRTEAFF. CDR3 DNA: TGTGCCAACCTAGGACAGAGTCGGACTGAAGCTTTCTTT. Full variable domain (missing parts from reference TRBV2 and TRBJ1-1): EPEVTQTPSHQVTQMGQEVILRCVPISNHLYFYWYRQILGQKVEFLVSFYNNEISEKSEIFDDQFSVERPDGSNFTLKIRSTKLEDSAMYFCANLGQSRTEAFFGQGTRLTVV.

Many counts were recorded for this clonotype. The chain links TRBV6-1 to TRBJ1-5, with TRBD1 as a possible D gene (5 bases). Trimming left V 3 bases short and J 3 bases short, with 15 bases between. CDR1 and CDR2 from the germline V gene are MNHNS and SASEGT. The CDR3 has 16 residues. The CDR3 DNA is TGTGCCAGCAGTGAGGGGGTCCGAGGAAACAATCAGCCCCAGCATTTT. This encodes CASSEGVRGNNQPQHF.

The table lists this clonotype with many counts. The chain employs TRBV7-7 and TRBJ2-1, with D hard to call. Germline V gene data show CDR1 as SSHAT and CDR2 as FNYEAQ (reference sequence). V was shortened by 5 bases and J by 4 bases, with 15 bases between the two germline ends. CDR3 length: 15 residues. As DNA, the CDR3 is TGTGCCAGCAGCCGCGAGATGGGTCTTTACAATGAGCAGTTCTTC. This gives the protein CASSREMGLYNEQFF.

This clonotype appeared a few times. This chain connects TRBV6-5 to TRBJ2-3; no clear D. With 6 bases removed from V and 7 bases from J, the gap between germline ends came to 14 bases. Germline CDR1 is MNHEY and CDR2 is SVGAGI. The CDR3 extends over 13 amino acids. The DNA of the CDR3 is TGTGCCAGCAGCTCCGGTGGCCCGAATACGCAGTATTTT. Amino acids: CASSSGGPNTQYF.

The V and J genes are TRBV6-5 and TRBJ1-2, with D possibly being TRBD1 (6 bases). Germline CDR1 reads MNHEY; CDR2 reads SVGAGI. With 0 bases removed from V and 8 bases from J, the gap between germline ends came to 19 bases. This CDR3 region has 16 residues. Here the CDR3 reads CASSYSNYRDTNGYTF. The CDR3 region has the DNA TGTGCCAGCAGTTACTCGAACTACCGGGACACAAACGGCTACACCTTC.

The rearrangement links TRBV20-1 to TRBJ2-1; D might be TRBD1 (6 bases). Trimming left V 6 bases short and J 1 base short, with 22 bases between. This CDR3 region has 17 residues. Germline CDR1 reads DFQATT; CDR2 reads SNEGSKA (reference sequence). CDR3 nucleotide sequence: TGCAGTGCCCAAAGGTCCAGGTCCAGGGGATCCTACAATGAGCAGTTCTTC. This codes for CSAQRSRSRGSYNEQFF.

This chain's CDR3 is CASSLQPGSNQPQHF. The CDR3 DNA reads as TGCGCCAGCAGCCTACAACCAGGGAGCAATCAGCCCCAGCATTTT. This sequence joins TRBV4-1 and TRBJ1-5; D possibly corresponds to TRBD1 (5 bases). From germline, CDR1 is MGHRA and CDR2 YSYEKL. The V end was cut by 4 bases, the J end by 1 base, with 11 bases between. CDR3 size: 15 residues.

This clonotype was detected many times. The CDR3 region is CASRTGGGRNQPQHF. Written as DNA, the CDR3 is TGTGCCAGCAGGACGGGAGGGGGTCGCAATCAGCCCCAGCATTTT. This rearrangement joins TRBV6-1 to TRBJ1-5; weak D call: TRBD1 (6 bases). V shed 6 bases and J shed 2 bases, with 14 bases lying between them. The CDR3 runs 15 residues. The germline gives CDR1 MNHNS, CDR2 SASEGT.

On this clonotype: This may come from a read error, since a much larger clone is one base off. The rearrangement links TRBV2 to TRBJ2-7; 7 nucleotides match TRBD1. This CDR3 has 14 amino acids. The ends lost 1 base at V and 6 bases at J; junction bases unmatched: 6. Germline CDR1 reads SNHLY; CDR2 reads FYNNEI. The CDR3 protein is CASSEGGGWCEQYF. CDR3 nucleotide sequence: TGTGCCAGCAGTGAAGGAGGGGGCTGGTGCGAGCAGTACTTC.

The gene calls are TRBV20-1 and TRBJ2-2, with 10 bases matching TRBD2. Germline CDR1 reads DFQATT; CDR2 reads SNEGSKA (reference sequence). This CDR3 is 14 amino acids long. Trimming removed 0 bases from V and 6 bases from J; junction bases left unmatched: 1. CDR3 bases: TGCAGTGCTAGAGATCTAGCGGGAGCCGGGGAGCTGTTTTTT. Its protein product is CSARDLAGAGELFF.

At least ten counts were recorded for this clonotype. The chain recombines TRBV30 with TRBJ2-7, with a tentative D call TRBD2 (6 bases). The CDR3 totals 10 residues. Trimming pared 5 bases from V and 6 bases from J, leaving 8 bases between. Germline V gene data show CDR1 as GTSNPN and CDR2 as SVGIG (reference sequence). CDR3 loop: CAWGTFEQYF. In nucleotides, the CDR3 is TGTGCCTGGGGGACTTTCGAGCAGTACTTC.

This clonotype was found a few times. The V call is TRBV7-9, the J call TRBJ2-1; 11 nucleotides line up with TRBD2. From germline, CDR1 is SEHNR and CDR2 FQNEAQ (reference sequence). The CDR3 contains 15 residues. V shed 5 bases, J shed 7 bases, and the junction held 7 bases outside the gene matches. Written as DNA, the CDR3 is TGTGCCAGCAGCCTTTTTCCTAGCGGGGGGAATGAGCAGTTCTTC. As protein: CASSLFPSGGNEQFF. The full variable domain, in which reference TRBV7-9 and TRBJ2-1 provide the parts outside the CDR3, is DTGVSQNPRHKITKRGQNVTFRCDPISEHNRLYWYRQTLGQGPEFLTYFQNEAQLEKSRLLSDRFSAERPKGSFSTLEIQRTEQGDSAMYLCASSLFPSGGNEQFFGPGTRLTVL.

This clonotype was recorded a few times. The chain combines TRBV27 with TRBJ2-3, with 7 nucleotides matching TRBD1. The CDR3 loop spans 14 amino acids. CDR1 is MNHEY and CDR2 is SMNVEV in the germline V gene (reference sequence). The V gene end was trimmed by 6 bases and the J gene end by 3 bases; junction bases not matched to a gene: 6. The CDR3 DNA reads as TGTGCCAGCAGGTGGACAGGCGCAACAGATACGCAGTATTTT. Encoded protein: CASRWTGATDTQYF.

This clonotype has a handful of counts. The chain combines TRBV20-1 with TRBJ2-1, with TRBD1 matching over 7 bases. The CDR3 runs 11 residues. Per germline, CDR1 DFQATT and CDR2 SNEGSKA (reference sequence). CDR3: CSRGIHNEQFF. The DNA for the CDR3 is TGCAGCAGGGGGATACACAATGAGCAGTTCTTC.

This clonotype has only a few counts. The V call is TRBV5-1, the J call TRBJ1-1; 7 bases line up with TRBD1. V dropped 3 bases and J dropped 4; count of bases not matched to a gene: 12. This CDR3 region has 16 residues. Germline loops: CDR1 SGHRS, CDR2 YFSETQ. CDR3 sequence (DNA): TGCGCCAGCAGCTCCGACGGGGGACCAGGGGGCACTGAAGCTTTCTTT. The encoded protein is CASSSDGGPGGTEAFF.

The chain employs TRBV20-1 and TRBJ2-7; TRBD2 agrees at 12 bases. Germline V CDR1 and CDR2: DFQATT, SNEGSKA (reference sequence). V dropped 5 bases and J dropped 3; count of bases not matched to a gene: 8. The CDR3 length is 15 residues. The CDR3 spells CSALRLAGGHYEQYF. The CDR3 DNA reads as TGCAGTGCTCTACGGCTAGCGGGAGGGCACTACGAGCAGTACTTC.

This rearrangement joins TRBV11-1 to TRBJ2-7, with D maybe TRBD2 (7 bases). V was cut by 3 bases and J by 6 bases, with 9 bases left in between. Germline loops: CDR1 SGHAT, CDR2 FQDESV (reference sequence). This CDR3 is built from 12 residues. DNA of the CDR3: TGTGCCAGCAGCTTCGGGGGGCGCGAGCAGTACTTC. This encodes CASSFGGREQYF.